These 23 T cell receptor beta chains share one sample of origin, sequenced in a study of T-cell reconstitution after alpha-beta-depleted transplantation in children (dated by TCRdb to the mid-2010s). The library relied on PCR. Sequencing instrument: Illumina HiSeq 2500. TCR libraries were prepared with molecular barcoding, using unique molecular identifiers to normalize TCRbeta repertoire quantification. TCRdb trimmed public reads at Q25 via fastp, called clones via MiXCR and kept in-frame beta chains. Each record represents a unique CDR3 protein, reported with the most common genes and DNA among its rows. This sample has 400,000 to 450,000 distinct CDR3 sequences in its table, and about 45% of those were observed once. Around 29% of the sample is taken by the ten largest. The label giving this sample's treatment or condition can be read as: allogeneic hematopoietic cell transplantation with graft depleted of TCRalphabeta T cells and CD19 B cells.

Sequencing used PBMCs, obtained before TCRalphabeta/CD19-depleted stem cell transplant. The receptors here all came from a girl aged 2 to 10 with aplastic anemia, due to receive a stem cell transplant.

This clonotype was seen ten or more times. The genes are TRBV4-1 and TRBJ2-3, with unresolved D. CDR1 is MGHRA, CDR2 YSYEKL, per germline. The V gene lost 1 base and the J gene lost 3 bases, with 5 bases spanning the gap. This CDR3 has 13 amino acids. The CDR3 protein is CASSQVGTDTQYF. CDR3 coding DNA: TGCGCCAGCAGCCAAGTAGGGACAGATACGCAGTATTTT.

This clonotype was counted many times. The chain uses TRBV5-1 and TRBJ2-3, with TRBD2 matching over 7 bases. V lost 1 base, J lost 5 bases, and 7 bases stayed unmatched. This CDR3 is 15 amino acids long. Germline assignment: CDR1 SGHRS and CDR2 YFSETQ. CDR3 residues: CASSLHAGEKDTQYF. The CDR3 nucleotides are TGCGCCAGCAGCTTGCATGCGGGAGAAAAAGATACGCAGTATTTT.

V gene TRBV27 combines with J gene TRBJ2-2; possible D gene TRBD1, 5 bases. Per germline, CDR1 MNHEY and CDR2 SMNVEV (reference sequence). Trimming pared 6 bases from V and 5 bases from J, leaving 16 bases between. This CDR3 has 15 residues. The CDR3 protein is CASSPVGQGTGELFF. DNA for the CDR3: TGTGCCAGCAGCCCAGTGGGGCAGGGAACCGGGGAGCTGTTTTTT.

This clonotype has more than one count but fewer than ten. This chain links TRBV7-2 with TRBJ2-2; D remains unclear. Germline V CDR1 and CDR2: SGHTA, FQGNSA. This CDR3 comprises 14 residues. Trimming shortened V by 1 base and J by 8 bases, and 11 bases separated the two germline ends. The CDR3 sequence: CASSLETLAGELFF. In nucleotides, the CDR3 is TGTGCCAGCAGCTTAGAGACCCTTGCAGGGGAGCTGTTTTTT.

In its sample, this clonotype was seen a few times. The V call is TRBV4-1, the J call TRBJ2-1; D unclear. This CDR3 is 16 amino acids long. CDR1 and CDR2 (germline): MGHRA, YSYEKL. Trimming cost V 0 bases and J 0 bases, with 9 bases left between them. In nucleotides, the CDR3 is TGCGCCAGCAGCCAAGAGCCTTCCCCCTCCTACAATGAGCAGTTCTTC. This translates into CASSQEPSPSYNEQFF.

This chain links TRBV7-6 with TRBJ2-1, with 10 positions matching TRBD2. The germline gives CDR1 SGHVS, CDR2 FNYEAQ. The V gene end was trimmed by 1 base and the J gene end by 8 bases; junction bases not matched to a gene: 8. CDR3 length: 16 residues. In DNA, the CDR3 is TGTGCCAGCAGCTTAGAGACAGCGGGGGGGCAGGATGAGCAGTTCTTC. It is translated as CASSLETAGGQDEQFF.

In nucleotides, the CDR3 is TGCGCCAGCAGCACGGGCAGGGGGATTCAAGAGACCCAGTACTTC. It specifies CASSTGRGIQETQYF. The V call is TRBV23-1, the J call TRBJ2-5; 7 bases line up with TRBD1. TRBV23-1 is given ORF status, its function remaining uncertain. CDR3 size: 15 residues. V trimming: 6 bases; J trimming: 2 bases; junction bases outside the gene matches: 9.

The chain has TRBV10-3 and TRBJ1-5; D not resolved. Germline CDR1 ENHRY, CDR2 SYGVKD. This CDR3 region has 12 residues. V was clipped by 3 bases and J by 4 bases, with 4 bases between them. The CDR3 loop is CAISDLNQPQHF. The CDR3, as DNA: TGTGCCATCAGTGACCTGAATCAGCCCCAGCATTTT.

The sample holds a few counts of this clonotype. The chain carries TRBV6-1 and TRBJ2-1; 13 nucleotides match TRBD2. The V and J ends lost 8 bases and 9 bases, in that order; junction bases with no gene match: 10. CDR3 size: 15 residues. The germline CDR1 and CDR2 sequences are MNHNS and SASEGT. CDR3 in amino acids: CASQRGLAGTGEQFF. DNA for the CDR3: TGTGCCAGCCAGAGGGGACTAGCGGGGACCGGTGAGCAGTTCTTC.

The chain has TRBV9 and TRBJ2-1; D ambiguous. From germline, CDR1 is SGDLS and CDR2 YYNGEE. The CDR3 has 12 amino acids. Trimming took off 3 bases at V and 8 bases at J, with 9 bases between the two ends. Written as DNA, the CDR3 is TGTGCCAGCAGCGATCCCTGGGATGAGCAGTTCTTC. This encodes CASSDPWDEQFF.

The chain links TRBV20-1 to TRBJ2-7; 9 bases fit TRBD1. CDR1 and CDR2 from the germline V gene are DFQATT and SNEGSKA (reference sequence). V shed 5 bases and J 6 bases; nucleotides not matched to a gene: 14. The CDR3 runs to 15 residues. The CDR3 protein is CSALHRGPRSGEQYF. CDR3 sequence (DNA): TGCAGTGCTCTTCACAGGGGGCCCCGTTCGGGCGAGCAGTACTTC.

CDR3 coding DNA: TGTGCCAGCAGTCTGAGCGGGGGTGATCAAGAGACCCAGTACTTC. The encoded protein is CASSLSGGDQETQYF. The rearrangement links TRBV6-1 to TRBJ2-5; TRBD2 agrees at 8 bases. CDR1 is MNHNS, CDR2 SASEGT, per germline. V was pared by 5 bases and J by 2 bases, with 7 bases of the junction left unmatched. This CDR3 has 15 residues.

The gene calls are TRBV12-3 or TRBV12-4 and TRBJ2-1, with 8 bases lining up with TRBD2. This CDR3 is built from 17 residues. V lost 2 bases to trimming and J lost 1 base; unmatched junction nucleotides: 7. The CDR3 bases are TGTGCCAGCAGTTTAAATAGGCCGGGGGGGTCCTACAATGAGCAGTTCTTC. As protein: CASSLNRPGGSYNEQFF.

V and J are TRBV29-1 and TRBJ2-1; D may be TRBD1 or TRBD2 (5 bases each). Trimming removed 7 bases at V and 8 bases at J, with 18 bases between. The germline V gene encodes CDR1 SQVTM and CDR2 ANQGSEA. The CDR3 is 13 amino acids. This chain's CDR3 is CSAERGEMDEQFF. CDR3 DNA sequence: TGCAGCGCCGAGAGGGGCGAAATGGATGAGCAGTTCTTC.

A few counts support this clonotype. V is TRBV7-9 and J is TRBJ1-1, with a possible D match to TRBD1 (5 bases). V was trimmed by 8 bases and J by 4 bases, leaving 17 bases between them. Germline loops: CDR1 SEHNR, CDR2 FQNEAQ (reference sequence). The CDR3 contains 14 residues. The CDR3 region is CASVRGQGGTEAFF. The DNA for the CDR3 is TGTGCCAGCGTCCGCGGGCAGGGTGGCACTGAAGCTTTCTTT.

This clonotype was counted a few times. The rearrangement joins TRBV12-3 or TRBV12-4 to TRBJ2-3, with 8 bases aligning to TRBD1. V lost 3 bases, J lost 3 bases, and 2 bases stayed unmatched. The CDR3 has 14 amino acids. The CDR3 DNA sequence: TGTGCCAGCAGTTTTCGGACAGGGACAGATACGCAGTATTTT. Protein: CASSFRTGTDTQYF.

This clonotype has a handful of counts. The chain couples TRBV12-3 or TRBV12-4 to TRBJ1-3; D ambiguous. This CDR3 has 14 residues. The V end was cut by 5 bases, the J end by 0 bases, with 8 bases between. In nucleotides, the CDR3 is TGTGCCAGCAGTGAGCAGAACTCTGGAAACACCATATATTTT. The encoded protein is CASSEQNSGNTIYF.

Turning to this clonotype: This may be a read error, as it is one base from a much larger clone. The chain combines TRBV7-2 with TRBJ2-1; D is unresolved. This CDR3 has 11 amino acids. The germline gives CDR1 SGHTA, CDR2 FQGNSA. V lost 6 bases and J lost 7, with 7 bases in between. The CDR3 DNA reads as TGTGCCAGCAGGGTTGGGAATGAGCAGTTCTTC. This translates into CASRVGNEQFF.

The chain carries TRBV5-1 and TRBJ1-1, with 7 bases matching TRBD1. This CDR3 is built from 13 residues. The germline V gene encodes CDR1 SGHRS and CDR2 YFSETQ. Trimming cost V 4 bases and J 4 bases; bases outside gene matches: 4. The DNA of the CDR3 is TGCGCCAGCAGCCACGCAGGGGGCACTGAAGCTTTCTTT. Protein product: CASSHAGGTEAFF.

A few counts support this clonotype. This chain links TRBV28 with TRBJ1-2; D is uncertain. Trimming removed 5 bases from V and 5 bases from J, with 9 bases in between. CDR3 size: 12 residues. CDR1 is MDHEN, CDR2 SYDVKM, per germline. The CDR3 protein is CASSPKTYGYTF. CDR3 sequence (DNA): TGTGCCAGCAGTCCGAAGACGTATGGCTACACCTTC.

This clonotype was found many times. The chain carries TRBV6-1 and TRBJ1-2; no definite D call. The CDR3 extends over 14 amino acids. The germline V gene has CDR1 MNHNS and CDR2 SASEGT. Trimming stripped 0 bases from V and 6 bases from J, with 11 bases between. CDR3 coding DNA: TGTGCCAGCAGTGAAGCCCCGGGGTACCATGGCTACACCTTC. Translation gives CASSEAPGYHGYTF.

This clonotype was detected only a few times. V usage is TRBV10-1 and J usage is TRBJ1-1, with D uncertain. This CDR3 comprises 9 residues. CDR1 and CDR2 from the germline V gene are WNHNN and SYGVQD (reference sequence). V lost 8 bases and J 5 bases, leaving 3 bases between the germline ends. CDR3 sequence: CASFTEAFF. DNA of the CDR3: TGCGCCAGCTTTACTGAAGCTTTCTTT.

J is TRBJ2-3 and V is TRBV7-2, with 9 bases lining up with TRBD2. Germline trimming cut 3 bases from V and 7 bases from J; bases unmatched to any gene: 8. The CDR3 extends over 15 amino acids. CDR1 and CDR2 (germline): SGHTA, FQGNSA. CDR3 sequence: CASSLGSGGLNTQYF. CDR3 DNA: TGTGCCAGCAGCTTGGGGAGCGGGGGGCTAAATACGCAGTATTTT.